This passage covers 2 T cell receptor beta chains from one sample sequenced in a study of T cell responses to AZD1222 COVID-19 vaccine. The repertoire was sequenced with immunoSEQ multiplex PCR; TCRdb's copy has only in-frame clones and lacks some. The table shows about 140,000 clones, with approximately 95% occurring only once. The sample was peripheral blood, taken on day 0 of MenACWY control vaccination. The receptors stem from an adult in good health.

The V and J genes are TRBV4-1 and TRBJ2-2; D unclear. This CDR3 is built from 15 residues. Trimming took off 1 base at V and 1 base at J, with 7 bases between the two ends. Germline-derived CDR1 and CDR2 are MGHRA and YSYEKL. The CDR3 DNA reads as TGCGCCAGCAGCCAAGTCGCAGGGAACACCGGGGAGCTGTTTTTT. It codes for CASSQVAGNTGELFF.

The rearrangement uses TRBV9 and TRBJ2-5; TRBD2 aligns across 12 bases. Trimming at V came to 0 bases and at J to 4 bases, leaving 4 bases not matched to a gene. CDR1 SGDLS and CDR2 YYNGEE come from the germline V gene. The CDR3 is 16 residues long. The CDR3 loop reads CASSVGLGLAGETQYF. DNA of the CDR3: TGTGCCAGCAGCGTAGGATTGGGACTAGCGGGAGAGACCCAGTACTTC.